These 19 T cell receptor beta chains were all obtained from the same sample, sequenced in a study of cytomegalovirus exposure and HLA in healthy donors. The PCR ran on 60 Vbeta and 13 Jbeta primers. TCRdb's table, derived via immunoSEQ multiplex PCR, lists solely in-frame clones and lacks some. The sample carries 200,000 or so clones, roughly 84% recorded once. Sample: PBMCs. The receptors were gathered from a girl between 5 and 17 years old in good health and CMV-seronegative.

In this sample, this clone turned up once. At the DNA level, this CDR3 is encoded by other sequences in the same sample as well. The rearrangement uses TRBV4-1 and TRBJ2-7; 7 bases agree with TRBD1. The CDR3 loop spans 14 amino acids. Trimming cost V 1 base and J 3 bases; bases outside gene matches: 3. CDR1 and CDR2 (germline): MGHRA, YSYEKL. The CDR3 spells CASSQGSGGYEQYF. The CDR3 DNA follows: TGCGCCAGCAGCCAAGGTTCAGGGGGCTACGAGCAGTACTTC.

The chain has TRBV28 and TRBJ1-5; 7 bases map to TRBD1. CDR1 is MDHEN and CDR2 is SYDVKM in the germline V gene. The length of the CDR3 is 16 residues. Trimming took 7 bases from V and 2 from J; bases not matched to a gene: 11. The CDR3 coding sequence is TGTGCCAGCAATTCTGGAGGGGGCGGTGGCAATCAGCCCCAGCATTTT. Amino acids: CASNSGGGGGNQPQHF.

The chain combines TRBV18 with TRBJ1-6; possible D gene TRBD1, 5 bases. Trimming took 2 bases from V and 4 from J, leaving 9 bases between them. Germline CDR1 is KGHSH and CDR2 is LQKENI. The CDR3 runs 15 residues. The DNA for the CDR3 is TGTGCCAGCTCACCAGCGAAGGGGTATAATTCACCCCTCCACTTT. This gives the protein CASSPAKGYNSPLHF.

The chain uses TRBV6-6 and TRBJ2-7; D not certain. V gave up 11 bases and J gave up 5 bases, with 16 bases separating them. The length of the CDR3 is 12 residues. In germline, CDR1 is MNHNY, CDR2 SVGAGI (reference sequence). In nucleotides, the CDR3 is TGTGCCGTCCGCACAGTTGGAAACGAGCAGTACTTC. This codes for CAVRTVGNEQYF.

The rearrangement joins TRBV19 to TRBJ2-2; D is undetermined. Trimming removed 4 bases from V and 8 bases from J, with 11 bases in between. This CDR3 spans 13 amino acids. Germline CDR1 reads LNHDA; CDR2 reads SQIVND (reference sequence). The CDR3 sequence is CASSTSPFGELFF. CDR3 sequence (DNA): TGTGCCAGTAGTACCTCCCCGTTTGGGGAGCTGTTTTTT. Looking up the rest from reference TRBV19 and TRBJ2-2 gives the full variable domain: DGGITQSPKYLFRKEGQNVTLSCEQNLNHDAMYWYRQDPGQGLRLIYYSQIVNDFQKGDIAEGYSVSREKKESFPLTVTSAQKNPTAFYLCASSTSPFGELFFGEGSRLTVL.

This clone has only one observation. V gene TRBV7-2 combines with J gene TRBJ2-3; TRBD2 matches 12 bases. Per germline, CDR1 SGHTA and CDR2 FQGNSA. J was trimmed by 1 base and V by 5 bases; bases with no gene match: 4. The CDR3 contains 16 residues. The CDR3 sequence: CASSLLAGGGTDTQYF. CDR3 DNA: TGTGCCAGCAGCCTTCTAGCGGGAGGGGGCACAGATACGCAGTATTTT. Full variable domain (rest looked up from reference TRBV7-2 and TRBJ2-3): GAGVSQSPSNKVTEKGKDVELRCDPISGHTALYWYRQSLGQGLEFLIYFQGNSAPDKSGLPSDRFSAERTGGSVSTLTIQRTQQEDSAVYLCASSLLAGGGTDTQYFGPGTRLTVL.

J is TRBJ1-6 and V is TRBV6-5, with D possibly TRBD1 on 6 matching bases. The CDR3 has 15 residues. The ends were cut back, 5 bases at V and 10 bases at J, with 18 bases in the middle. Looked up from germline, CDR1 is MNHEY and CDR2 is SVGAGI. For the CDR3, the DNA is TGTGCCAGCAGTCTAAACCGGGACACTCAATCACCCCTCCACTTT. It is translated as CASSLNRDTQSPLHF.

This clone was seen only a few times. The CDR3 protein is CASSETGGGNQPQHF. The CDR3 bases are TGTGCCAGCAGTGAAACGGGAGGTGGAAATCAGCCCCAGCATTTT. The chain has TRBV25-1 and TRBJ1-5, with no clear D. The germline V gene encodes CDR1 MGHDK and CDR2 SYGVNS. CDR3 length equals 15 residues. Trimming stripped 2 bases from V and 4 bases from J, with 12 bases between.

The chain combines TRBV28 with TRBJ2-5; D may be TRBD2 (5 bases). V lost 5 bases and J 5 bases, leaving 9 bases between the germline ends. CDR3 size: 12 residues. The germline gives CDR1 MDHEN, CDR2 SYDVKM. The CDR3 protein is CASSPGWETQYF. The CDR3 coding sequence is TGTGCCAGCAGTCCGGGGTGGGAGACCCAGTACTTC.

The CDR3, as DNA: TGTGCCACCAGCGGTCGGGACTCACCCTCTGGAAACACCATATATTTT. Protein product: CATSGRDSPSGNTIYF. The J gene is TRBJ1-3, the V gene TRBV15, with a weak D call TRBD1 (5 bases). The CDR3 covers 16 residues. V was pared by 5 bases and J by 0 bases, with 14 bases between. Germline V gene sequence: CDR1 LNHNV, CDR2 YYDKDF (reference sequence).

This clone was picked up one time. The V and J genes are TRBV28 and TRBJ2-7; 11 bases fit TRBD1. V dropped 8 bases and J dropped 6; count of bases not matched to a gene: 15. In germline, CDR1 is MDHEN, CDR2 SYDVKM. The CDR3 is made up of 16 amino acids. DNA of the CDR3: TGTGCCAGCCATTTAAACCCGGGACAGGGGGAGTCCGAGCAGTACTTC. Amino acid sequence: CASHLNPGQGESEQYF.

CDR3: CASSPPGQAYGYTF. CDR3 nucleotides: TGTGCCAGCAGTCCACCGGGACAGGCCTATGGCTACACCTTC. This chain uses TRBV27 with TRBJ1-2; 8 nucleotides match TRBD1. Germline V lookup: CDR1 MNHEY, CDR2 SMNVEV (reference sequence). J was trimmed by 4 bases and V by 5 bases; bases with no gene match: 6. The CDR3 is made up of 14 amino acids.

This chain uses TRBV19 with TRBJ1-5; no firm D call. Germline CDR1 reads LNHDA; CDR2 reads SQIVND (reference sequence). The CDR3 contains 14 residues. The V end was cut by 5 bases, the J end by 0 bases, with 8 bases between. CDR3 sequence (DNA): TGTGCCAGTAGTCTGTCCTATAGCAATCAGCCCCAGCATTTT. Amino acids: CASSLSYSNQPQHF.

The V call is TRBV28, the J call TRBJ2-1; 8 bases are a match to TRBD1. V was clipped by 4 bases and J by 0 bases; unmatched bases: 2. The CDR3 runs to 15 residues. Per the germline V gene, CDR1 is MDHEN and CDR2 is SYDVKM. Here the CDR3 reads CASSSQGASYNEQFF. The CDR3 nucleotides are TGTGCCAGCAGTTCCCAGGGGGCCTCCTACAATGAGCAGTTCTTC.

The chain links TRBV7-9 to TRBJ1-1; maybe TRBD1 (6 bases). CDR1 is SEHNR and CDR2 is FQNEAQ in the germline V gene (reference sequence). V gave up 2 bases and J gave up 4 bases, with 20 bases separating them. This CDR3 has 17 residues. CDR3 protein: CASSLPRGGALSTEAFF. The CDR3 nucleotides read TGTGCCAGCAGCTTACCCCGGGGGGGCGCATTGAGCACTGAAGCTTTCTTT. Full variable domain (rest looked up from reference TRBV7-9 and TRBJ1-1): DTGVSQNPRHKITKRGQNVTFRCDPISEHNRLYWYRQTLGQGPEFLTYFQNEAQLEKSRLLSDRFSAERPKGSFSTLEIQRTEQGDSAMYLCASSLPRGGALSTEAFFGQGTRLTVV.

This chain connects TRBV29-1 to TRBJ2-7, with a tentative D call TRBD2 (5 bases). CDR1 and CDR2 (germline): SQVTM, ANQGSEA. The CDR3 is made up of 13 amino acids. CDR3: CSVRGQTPVEQYF. As DNA, the CDR3 is TGCAGTGTCCGCGGGCAGACTCCCGTCGAGCAGTACTTC.

The chain carries TRBV27 and TRBJ1-3, with a possible D match to TRBD1 (5 bases). Germline CDR1 reads MNHEY; CDR2 reads SMNVEV (reference sequence). V shed 3 bases and J shed 7 bases, with 16 bases lying between them. The CDR3 covers 15 residues. The CDR3 protein is CASSFLAGGGNTIYF. The CDR3 nucleotides are TGTGCCAGCAGTTTCCTCGCTGGGGGGGGTAACACCATATATTTT.

The V and J genes are TRBV29-1 and TRBJ2-2; 10 bases are a match to TRBD2. CDR1 and CDR2 from the germline V gene are SQVTM and ANQGSEA. V lost 6 bases and J lost 7; bases outside the gene matches: 8. This CDR3 is 14 amino acids long. The DNA for the CDR3 is TGCAGCGTGAAAGCGGGAGGGGCCTTCGGGGAGCTGTTTTTT. This encodes CSVKAGGAFGELFF.

This chain links TRBV5-1 with TRBJ2-4; TRBD1 matches at 8 bases. J gave up 6 bases and V 4 bases, and 3 bases lay outside the gene matches. The germline V gene encodes CDR1 SGHRS and CDR2 YFSETQ. The CDR3 runs 13 residues. CDR3 residues: CASSIDRGNIQYF. The DNA of the CDR3 is TGCGCCAGCAGCATAGACAGGGGAAACATTCAGTACTTC.